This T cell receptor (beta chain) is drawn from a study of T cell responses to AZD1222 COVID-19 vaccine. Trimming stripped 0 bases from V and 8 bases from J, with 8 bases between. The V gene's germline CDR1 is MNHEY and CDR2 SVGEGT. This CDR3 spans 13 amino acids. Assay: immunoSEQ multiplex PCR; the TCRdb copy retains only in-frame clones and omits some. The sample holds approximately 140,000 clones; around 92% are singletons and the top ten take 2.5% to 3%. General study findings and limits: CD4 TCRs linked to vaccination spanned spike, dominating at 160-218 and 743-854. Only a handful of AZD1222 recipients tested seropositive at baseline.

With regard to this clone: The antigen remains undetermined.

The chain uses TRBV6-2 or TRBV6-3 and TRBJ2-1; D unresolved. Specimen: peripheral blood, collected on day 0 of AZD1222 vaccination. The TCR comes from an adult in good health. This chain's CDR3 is CASSYSTPDEQFF. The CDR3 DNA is TGTGCCAGCAGTTACTCGACCCCGGATGAGCAGTTCTTC.